Each of the 25 T cell receptor beta chains below was sequenced from the same sample in a study of OX40 agonist ivuxolimab in advanced cancers. Profiled with immunoSEQ multiplex PCR; TCRdb holds only in-frame clones, not every one. The data contain some 77,000 clones, 88% of them singletons. Sequenced material: CD4+ or CD8+ T cells sorted from blood, taken in a trial of the OX40 agonist ivuxolimab. These receptors were collected from an adult with an advanced solid tumor such as melanoma, head and neck, liver or kidney cancer.

The V and J genes are TRBV2 and TRBJ1-2; TRBD1 aligns across 7 bases. Germline loops: CDR1 SNHLY, CDR2 FYNNEI. With 5 bases clipped from V and 2 bases from J, the junction kept 8 bases outside the gene matches. The CDR3 is made up of 15 amino acids. The CDR3 is CASSQGGAGNYGYTF. Written as DNA, the CDR3 is TGTGCCAGCAGTCAGGGGGGGGCGGGCAACTATGGCTACACCTTC.

The chain joins TRBV11-2 to TRBJ2-3; 8 nucleotides align to TRBD2. CDR1 and CDR2 (germline): SGHAT, FQNNGV. The CDR3 is made up of 16 amino acids. After removal of 5 bases from V and 0 bases from J, the junction contained 7 bases not matched to a gene. CDR3 amino acids: CASSPLADLSTDTQYF. CDR3 sequence (DNA): TGTGCCAGCAGCCCACTAGCGGACCTTAGCACAGATACGCAGTATTTT.

The rearrangement links TRBV11-2 to TRBJ2-1, with 8 bases fitting TRBD2. The CDR3 covers 15 residues. Trimming cost V 5 bases and J 1 base; bases outside gene matches: 4. The V gene's germline CDR1 is SGHAT and CDR2 FQNNGV. The CDR3 nucleotides are TGTGCCAGCAGCCCCCGGGGGGGTTCCTACAATGAGCAGTTCTTC. Its protein is CASSPRGGSYNEQFF.

The J gene is TRBJ2-4, the V gene TRBV5-1; TRBD2 matches at 8 bases. CDR3 length: 14 amino acids. V shed 3 bases and J 11 bases; nucleotides not matched to a gene: 10. Germline V gives CDR1 SGHRS, CDR2 YFSETQ. For the CDR3, the DNA is TGCGCCAGCAGCTCTGGACTAGCAATTGACGTTCAGTACTTC. Protein product: CASSSGLAIDVQYF.

On this clone: In the same sample, other DNA sequences code for this CDR3. This chain uses TRBV5-5 with TRBJ2-5, with 9 bases lining up with TRBD2. CDR3 length: 16 residues. Germline values: CDR1 SGHKS, CDR2 YYEKEE (reference sequence). V lost 0 bases to trimming and J lost 0 bases; unmatched junction nucleotides: 3. The CDR3, as DNA: TGTGCCAGCAGCTTGGGTAGCGGGGGAAACCAAGAGACCCAGTACTTC. Translated: CASSLGSGGNQETQYF. Full variable domain (outside the CDR3, taken from reference TRBV5-5 and TRBJ2-5): DAGVTQSPTHLIKTRGQQVTLRCSPISGHKSVSWYQQVLGQGPQFIFQYYEKEERGRGNFPDRFSARQFPNYSSELNVNALLLGDSALYLCASSLGSGGNQETQYFGPGTRLLVL.

This chain joins TRBV5-1 and TRBJ2-6; no reliable D call. Germline values: CDR1 SGHRS, CDR2 YFSETQ. This CDR3 has 15 residues. Trimming took off 1 base at V and 2 bases at J, with 7 bases between the two ends. CDR3 in amino acids: CASSLLHTGANVLTF. Written as DNA, the CDR3 is TGCGCCAGCAGCTTGCTTCACACTGGGGCCAACGTCCTGACTTTC. The full variable domain, with the rest looked up from reference TRBV5-1 and TRBJ2-6, is KAGVTQTPRYLIKTRGQQVTLSCSPISGHRSVSWYQQTPGQGLQFLFEYFSETQRNKGNFPGRFSGRQFSNSRSEMNVSTLELGDSALYLCASSLLHTGANVLTFGAGSRLTVL.

The chain combines TRBV27 with TRBJ2-1; D is uncertain. V lost 7 bases, J lost 4 bases, and 17 bases lay in between. Germline loops: CDR1 MNHEY, CDR2 SMNVEV (reference sequence). This CDR3 region has 15 residues. CDR3: CASIALGEAYNEQFF. In DNA form, the CDR3 reads TGTGCCAGCATTGCGCTGGGCGAAGCTTACAATGAGCAGTTCTTC.

This chain links TRBV2 with TRBJ2-5, with 8 bases matching TRBD1. From germline, CDR1 is SNHLY and CDR2 FYNNEI. Trimming cost V 1 base and J 5 bases; bases outside gene matches: 15. This CDR3 spans 18 amino acids. CDR3 in DNA: TGTGCCAGCAGTGAAGTGGCAGGGGGCCATACCCCACGGGAGACCCAGTACTTC. As protein: CASSEVAGGHTPRETQYF.

The V and J genes are TRBV11-2 and TRBJ2-5, with D hard to call. The ends were cut back, 4 bases at V and 1 base at J, with 19 bases in the middle. In germline, CDR1 is SGHAT, CDR2 FQNNGV. The CDR3 contains 17 residues. CDR3 bases: TGTGCCAGCAGCTCACTCGGCCCAGGCTCACCCCAAGAGACCCAGTACTTC. Translated: CASSSLGPGSPQETQYF.

The V and J genes are TRBV5-1 and TRBJ2-1; 9 nucleotides agree with TRBD1. The junction had 5 bases not matched to a gene; V was cut back by 4 bases and J by 3 bases. Germline values: CDR1 SGHRS, CDR2 YFSETQ. CDR3 length equals 15 residues. The CDR3 DNA reads TGCGCCAGCAGCCCCACGGACAGGGGCTACAATGAGCAGTTCTTC. It specifies CASSPTDRGYNEQFF. The full variable domain, rest sourced from reference TRBV5-1 and TRBJ2-1, is KAGVTQTPRYLIKTRGQQVTLSCSPISGHRSVSWYQQTPGQGLQFLFEYFSETQRNKGNFPGRFSGRQFSNSRSEMNVSTLELGDSALYLCASSPTDRGYNEQFFGPGTRLTVL.

Notes on this clone: The junction does not match germline at one end; this may be a read error. This CDR3 is CASSSSTGLTDTQYF. CDR3 DNA sequence: TGTGCTAGCAGCTCTTCGACAGGGCTAACAGATACGCAGTATTTT. This chain connects TRBV7-7 to TRBJ2-3; TRBD1 agrees at 7 bases. The length of the CDR3 is 15 residues. CDR1 and CDR2 (germline): SSHAT, FNYEAQ (reference sequence).

This clone showed up just a few times. The chain joins TRBV6-4 to TRBJ1-1; D is possibly TRBD1 (5 bases). The V end was cut by 10 bases, the J end by 3 bases, with 15 bases between. Per germline, CDR1 MRHNA and CDR2 SNTAGT. This CDR3 region has 13 residues. The chain's CDR3 is CAIQRGTDTEAFF. The CDR3 DNA reads as TGTGCCATCCAGCGAGGGACCGACACTGAAGCTTTCTTT.

The sample holds a few counts of this clone. CDR3 sequence reads: CASSLNLRDEQYF. CDR3 DNA sequence: TGTGCCAGCAGCTTAAATCTTCGGGACGAGCAGTACTTC. The chain couples TRBV11-2 to TRBJ2-7; D unresolved. The CDR3 runs to 13 residues. The V gene lost 2 bases and the J gene lost 5 bases, with 10 bases spanning the gap. CDR1 and CDR2 from the germline V gene are SGHAT and FQNNGV.

The chain combines TRBV11-3 with TRBJ2-1; 7 bases line up with TRBD2. The germline CDR1 and CDR2 sequences are SGHNT and YENEEA. V shed 8 bases, J shed 0 bases, and the junction held 7 bases outside the gene matches. The CDR3 spans 15 residues. CDR3: CASHLGGSSYNEQFF. The CDR3 DNA sequence: TGTGCCAGCCACTTGGGGGGGAGCTCCTACAATGAGCAGTTCTTC.

CDR3 sequence (DNA): TGCGCCAGCAGCCCGGGCGGGGACTATGGCTACACCTTC. Translated, it gives CASSPGGDYGYTF. The rearrangement uses TRBV5-1 and TRBJ1-2; D gene ambiguous. This CDR3 comprises 13 residues. Per the germline V gene, CDR1 is SGHRS and CDR2 is YFSETQ. V was cut by 4 bases and J by 3 bases, with 10 bases left in between.

This clone was counted a few times. This chain connects TRBV11-2 to TRBJ2-1; D not certain. CDR1 is SGHAT and CDR2 is FQNNGV in the germline V gene. Trimming pared 10 bases from V and 9 bases from J, leaving 7 bases between. This CDR3 region has 9 residues. The CDR3 DNA follows: TGTGCCACCTTTGGTGAGCAGTTCTTC. This translates into CATFGEQFF.

The rearrangement links TRBV5-1 to TRBJ2-1; weak D call: TRBD1 (6 bases). There are 14 residues in the CDR3. Deletions cut 4 bases from V and 5 bases from J, with 13 bases between. In germline, CDR1 is SGHRS, CDR2 YFSETQ. The CDR3 DNA is TGCGCCAGCAGCCCGATGCGGACAGACAATGAGCAGTTCTTC. Protein product: CASSPMRTDNEQFF.

V gene TRBV16 combines with J gene TRBJ1-5, with D possibly matching TRBD1 (6 bases). The V gene's germline CDR1 is KGHSY and CDR2 FQNENV. Trimming shortened V by 3 bases and J by 1 base, and 16 bases separated the two germline ends. This CDR3 contains 17 residues. CDR3 nucleotide sequence: TGTGCCAGCAGCCAGTCGAAGGGCAGGGGAAGCAATCAGCCCCAGCATTTT. This encodes CASSQSKGRGSNQPQHF.

J is TRBJ1-1 and V is TRBV5-1; maybe TRBD1 (6 bases). Germline CDR1 SGHRS, CDR2 YFSETQ. The V gene lost 6 bases and the J gene lost 7 bases, with 16 bases spanning the gap. The CDR3 extends over 13 amino acids. DNA of the CDR3: TGCGCCAGCACCGACAGGACGTCACTTGAAGCTTTCTTT. Amino acid sequence: CASTDRTSLEAFF.

J is TRBJ2-3 and V is TRBV7-9; TRBD1 agrees at 7 bases. V lost 5 bases, J lost 4 bases, and 6 bases stayed unmatched. Germline V gene lookup returns CDR1 SEHNR and CDR2 FQNEAQ (reference sequence). The CDR3 runs 14 residues. The CDR3 DNA follows: TGTGCCAGCAGCCCAAGACAGGGTGCAGATACGCAGTATTTT. Encoded protein: CASSPRQGADTQYF.

The chain couples TRBV18 to TRBJ1-2, with 8 bases that match TRBD1. The CDR3 is made up of 15 amino acids. V was clipped by 3 bases and J by 2 bases; unmatched bases: 5. Germline values: CDR1 KGHSH, CDR2 LQKENI. This CDR3 is CASSPRDRTNYGYTF. The CDR3 DNA reads as TGTGCCAGCTCACCCCGGGACAGGACGAACTATGGCTACACCTTC.

The V and J genes are TRBV5-8 and TRBJ2-6, with TRBD1 matching 9 bases. Per germline, CDR1 SGHTS and CDR2 YDEGEE. V was pared by 7 bases and J by 7 bases, with 12 bases of the junction left unmatched. The CDR3 sequence is 16 residues long. CDR3: CASDRDRARNANVLTF. CDR3 coding DNA: TGTGCCAGCGACCGGGACAGGGCTAGAAACGCCAACGTCCTGACTTTC.

This clone has just one count. The chain combines TRBV5-4 with TRBJ1-1; no definite D call. Trimming took 6 bases from V and 4 from J, leaving 16 bases between them. The CDR3 totals 14 residues. Germline CDR1 is SGHNT and CDR2 is YYREEE (reference sequence). The CDR3 coding sequence is TGTGCCAGCAACGTAAAGGGAATGGGCACTGAAGCTTTCTTT. This sequence encodes CASNVKGMGTEAFF.

This chain uses TRBV19 with TRBJ2-3, with TRBD2 identical over 12 bases. Germline V gene lookup returns CDR1 LNHDA and CDR2 SQIVND (reference sequence). J gave up 2 bases and V 0 bases, and 3 bases lay outside the gene matches. The CDR3 contains 17 residues. The CDR3 nucleotides read TGTGCCAGTAGTATAGAAAGGACTAGCGGGAACACAGATACGCAGTATTTT. Residues: CASSIERTSGNTDTQYF.

The V gene is TRBV29-1, the J gene TRBJ1-1; the match to TRBD1 covers 7 bases. Germline CDR1 is SQVTM and CDR2 is ANQGSEA. V trimming: 7 bases; J trimming: 0 bases; junction bases outside the gene matches: 14. The CDR3 has 16 residues. The CDR3, as DNA: TGCAGCGGGGGGGGCGTGGAGGGGGCCATGAACACTGAAGCTTTCTTT. Translating it yields CSGGGVEGAMNTEAFF.